This T cell receptor (beta chain) was profiled in a study of shared clonotypes between healthy human individuals. Study results and caveats: Depth was large, yet rarefaction showed that sorted-subset sequencing was incomplete. Donor scarcity curtailed the genetic and exposure-history diversity represented herein.

CDR1 is SGHRS and CDR2 is YFSETQ in the germline V gene. V shed 4 bases and J 3 bases; nucleotides not matched to a gene: 5. CDR3 size: 14 residues. Among the donors, all were Caucasian adults who lived in Nashville, Tennessee. The assay was immunoSEQ multiplex PCR, and TCRdb's table has in-frame clones only and misses some. Counted here are 950,000 to 1,100,000 clones, around 78% occurring once; the ten biggest clones make up roughly 0.57%. This clone was recorded a few times. What it binds is not known. This TCR came from a man between 18 and 29 years old in good health. Some clones in this sample may be carry-over from other donors' samples. The chain combines TRBV5-1 with TRBJ2-5; 8 positions match TRBD2. The sample taken for sequencing was memory CD4+ T cells from PBMCs. Sample subset: CD45RA-negative fraction. This chain's CDR3 is CASSRRAGEETQYF. The CDR3 DNA reads as TGCGCCAGCAGCCGACGAGCGGGAGAAGAGACCCAGTACTTC.